Presented here are 23 T cell receptor beta chains from one specimen sequenced in a study of identical twins (TCRdb year 2016). Libraries were made using 5' RACE. Sequencing took place on an Illumina HiSeq 2000. TCRdb reprocessing: public reads trimmed at Q25 with fastp, clones called with MiXCR, in-frame beta chains kept. Rows merge per CDR3 protein into single entries with the most common DNA and genes. The sample data list about 520,000 distinct CDR3 sequences, and 22% of these were observed just once. The ten largest clones take up roughly 0.9% of the sample. In addition, the sample was reused for a study of T cells expressing NK-cell markers.

Sequencing was done on a sample of CD4+ T cells sorted from blood. These receptors were obtained from a young woman in good health.

The chain is built from TRBV10-3 and TRBJ1-5; D call uncertain. V shed 7 bases and J shed 7 bases, with 14 bases lying between them. Germline loops: CDR1 ENHRY, CDR2 SYGVKD. The CDR3 contains 13 residues. CDR3 residues: CAINGGREQPQHF. The DNA for the CDR3 is TGTGCCATCAATGGTGGGAGGGAACAGCCCCAGCATTTT.

This clonotype showed up just a few times. V gene TRBV30 combines with J gene TRBJ2-3, with TRBD2 matching over 16 bases. This CDR3 has 16 residues. The V segment lost 2 bases and the J segment 6 bases; nucleotides outside the gene matches: 5. CDR1 and CDR2 from the germline V gene are GTSNPN and SVGIG (reference sequence). The CDR3 region is CAWSHPGLAGGDTQYF. In nucleotides, the CDR3 is TGTGCCTGGAGTCATCCGGGACTAGCGGGGGGGGATACGCAGTATTTT.

This clonotype was counted ten times or more. The rearrangement uses TRBV7-9 and TRBJ2-5, with D hard to call. The CDR3 spans 14 residues. Trimming removed 5 bases from V and 2 bases from J, with 12 bases in between. Germline values: CDR1 SEHNR, CDR2 FQNEAQ (reference sequence). As DNA, the CDR3 is TGTGCCAGCAGCCCCCTTGATTTGCAAGAGACCCAGTACTTC. It encodes CASSPLDLQETQYF.

The chain links TRBV7-2 to TRBJ2-1, with D maybe TRBD2 (6 bases). This CDR3 has 14 amino acids. Germline values: CDR1 SGHTA, CDR2 FQGNSA. V was cut by 5 bases and J by 9 bases, with 17 bases left in between. This chain's CDR3 is CASSLVTSTAEQFF. In nucleotides, the CDR3 is TGTGCCAGCAGCCTTGTCACTAGCACCGCTGAGCAGTTCTTC.

This clonotype was counted between two and nine times. This sequence joins TRBV20-1 and TRBJ1-1; D perhaps matches TRBD1 (5 bases). Per the germline V gene, CDR1 is DFQATT and CDR2 is SNEGSKA (reference sequence). This CDR3 contains 11 residues. V gave up 4 bases and J gave up 12 bases, with 15 bases separating them. CDR3 protein: CSAIDRAASFF. The DNA of the CDR3 is TGCAGTGCTATTGACAGAGCGGCGTCTTTCTTT.

This clonotype was counted only a few times. The V and J genes are TRBV4-3 and TRBJ2-7, with D maybe TRBD1 (6 bases). Trimming left V 5 bases short and J 0 bases short, with 17 bases between. The CDR3 has 16 amino acids. Germline V gives CDR1 LGHNA, CDR2 YSLEER. CDR3 sequence: CASSDSAGTYSYEQYF. The CDR3 coding sequence is TGCGCCAGCAGCGATTCAGCCGGGACATACTCCTACGAGCAGTACTTC.

This clonotype was seen a few times. The rearrangement uses TRBV6-1 and TRBJ2-7, with TRBD2 as a possible D gene (6 bases). In germline, CDR1 is MNHNS, CDR2 SASEGT. The ends were cut back, 7 bases at V and 0 bases at J, with 19 bases in the middle. CDR3 length: 16 amino acids. CDR3 residues: CASTTSGRGSSYEQYF. DNA for the CDR3: TGTGCCAGCACCACCTCCGGGAGAGGGAGCTCCTACGAGCAGTACTTC.

This clonotype occurred many times. The genes are TRBV12-3 or TRBV12-4 and TRBJ2-3; 8 bases map to TRBD2. The V segment lost 3 bases and the J segment 1 base; nucleotides outside the gene matches: 3. CDR3 length: 15 amino acids. In DNA form, the CDR3 reads TGTGCCAGCAGTTTGTCACTAGCGGGCACAGATACGCAGTATTTT. It encodes CASSLSLAGTDTQYF.

This rearrangement joins TRBV9 to TRBJ2-3; no clear D. Germline V gene sequence: CDR1 SGDLS, CDR2 YYNGEE. Deletions cut 1 base from V and 0 bases from J, with 9 bases between. The CDR3 spans 15 residues. CDR3 in DNA: TGTGCCAGCAGCGTAAAAACTGTTAGCACAGATACGCAGTATTTT. Protein sequence: CASSVKTVSTDTQYF. Combining the CDR3 with reference TRBV9 and TRBJ2-3 gives the whole variable domain DSGVTQTPKHLITATGQRVTLRCSPRSGDLSVYWYQQSLDQGLQFLIQYYNGEERAKGNILERFSAQQFPDLHSELNLSSLELGDSALYFCASSVKTVSTDTQYFGPGTRLTVL.

This clonotype has just a few counts. This rearrangement joins TRBV20-1 to TRBJ2-2, with 13 positions matching TRBD2. Germline assignment: CDR1 DFQATT and CDR2 SNEGSKA (reference sequence). Germline trimming cut 2 bases from V and 6 bases from J; bases unmatched to any gene: 6. The CDR3 length is 16 residues. The CDR3 nucleotides are TGCAGTGCTAGAAACCCCGGGACTAGCGGGGCCGGGGAGCTGTTTTTT. It is translated as CSARNPGTSGAGELFF.

A few counts support this clonotype. The chain links TRBV4-2 to TRBJ2-1; 15 nucleotides agree with TRBD2. The trim removed 3 bases at V and 3 bases at J, leaving 6 bases unmatched. The CDR3 contains 18 residues. In germline, CDR1 is LGHNA, CDR2 YNFKEQ. The CDR3 sequence: CASSQTGTSGRFYNEQFF. As DNA, the CDR3 is TGTGCCAGCAGCCAGACCGGGACTAGCGGGAGGTTCTACAATGAGCAGTTCTTC.

CDR3 bases: TGTGCCAGCAGCCGACAAGGACAGATGGTTTTGGGGCAAACTGGCTACACCTTC. It codes for CASSRQGQMVLGQTGYTF. The chain employs TRBV11-2 and TRBJ1-2; perhaps TRBD1 as D (6 bases). CDR1 is SGHAT and CDR2 is FQNNGV in the germline V gene. The V and J ends lost 5 bases and 7 bases respectively, with 29 bases between them. CDR3 length: 18 residues.

The chain carries TRBV11-1 and TRBJ1-1; D ambiguous. Germline V CDR1 and CDR2: SGHAT, FQDESV (reference sequence). This CDR3 contains 13 residues. V lost 5 bases, J lost 4 bases, and 11 bases lay in between. CDR3 nucleotide sequence: TGTGCCAGCAGCGCTGGGCAGATCACTGAAGCTTTCTTT. This sequence encodes CASSAGQITEAFF.

The chain links TRBV24-1 to TRBJ2-1; TRBD2 agrees at 11 bases. Germline-derived CDR1 and CDR2 are KGHDR and SFDVKD. The CDR3 contains 16 residues. J lost 5 bases, V lost 1 base, and 3 bases had no gene match. The CDR3 sequence is CATSDFGSGRDNEQFF. The CDR3 coding sequence is TGTGCCACCAGTGATTTCGGTAGCGGGAGGGACAATGAGCAGTTCTTC.

The chain links TRBV2 to TRBJ1-1; D is uncertain. The germline gives CDR1 SNHLY, CDR2 FYNNEI. Trimming cost V 5 bases and J 4 bases, with 14 bases left between them. The CDR3 runs 14 residues. CDR3 amino acids: CASSSSSTATEAFF. CDR3 bases: TGTGCCAGCAGTTCGAGCAGTACAGCCACTGAAGCTTTCTTT.

In its sample, this clonotype was seen a few times. This chain connects TRBV5-1 to TRBJ1-1, with TRBD1 as a possible D gene (5 bases). The V gene's germline CDR1 is SGHRS and CDR2 YFSETQ. The CDR3 totals 16 residues. V was pared by 0 bases and J by 3 bases, with 15 bases between. CDR3 loop: CASSLGGRVRDTEAFF. The CDR3 DNA follows: TGCGCCAGCAGCTTGGGCGGCAGGGTTCGAGACACTGAAGCTTTCTTT.

This clonotype was observed a few times. The CDR3 is CSARGDIEQYF. The CDR3 DNA sequence: TGCAGTGCTAGAGGGGATATCGAGCAGTACTTC. The chain employs TRBV20-1 and TRBJ2-7; unclear D gene. Germline-derived CDR1 and CDR2 are DFQATT and SNEGSKA (reference sequence). This CDR3 has 11 amino acids. The V end was cut by 1 base, the J end by 6 bases, with 7 bases between.

The chain carries TRBV6-1 and TRBJ2-3; D may be TRBD2 (7 bases). The CDR3 covers 15 residues. CDR1 is MNHNS, CDR2 SASEGT, per germline. V was shortened by 5 bases and J by 8 bases, with 20 bases between the two germline ends. The CDR3 DNA is TGTGCCAGCAGTCCACGGGGGGCGAATAGGGGTACGCAGTATTTT. Its protein product is CASSPRGANRGTQYF.

This clonotype was detected ten times or more. J is TRBJ2-3 and V is TRBV6-1; 11 bases are shared with TRBD2. Germline V gives CDR1 MNHNS, CDR2 SASEGT. V shed 6 bases and J 2 bases; nucleotides not matched to a gene: 7. This CDR3 spans 16 amino acids. The CDR3 DNA sequence: TGTGCCAGCAGGGCCGGGACTAGCGGTCTCACAGATACGCAGTATTTT. Residues: CASRAGTSGLTDTQYF.

The V call is TRBV18, the J call TRBJ2-3, with D unclear. Germline V lookup: CDR1 KGHSH, CDR2 LQKENI. The germline V and J ends were trimmed by 0 bases and 6 bases, with 10 bases remaining between them. This CDR3 comprises 14 residues. The CDR3 sequence: CASSPPTRSDTQYF. CDR3 nucleotides: TGTGCCAGCTCACCACCGACCCGGTCCGATACGCAGTATTTT.

This clonotype was seen only a few times. The chain employs TRBV7-6 and TRBJ2-2, with a tentative D call TRBD1 (6 bases). The CDR3 runs 15 residues. V was trimmed by 5 bases and J by 7 bases, leaving 17 bases between them. Germline V lookup: CDR1 SGHVS, CDR2 FNYEAQ. The CDR3 nucleotides are TGTGCCAGCAGCCTACGCCAGGGGAAGGGCGGGGAGCTGTTTTTT. Encoded protein: CASSLRQGKGGELFF.

The chain is built from TRBV5-1 and TRBJ1-2; tentatively, D is TRBD1 (6 bases). Germline CDR1 is SGHRS and CDR2 is YFSETQ. V gave up 3 bases and J gave up 8 bases, with 20 bases separating them. CDR3 length: 15 residues. The chain's CDR3 is CASSSSDSLISGYTF. DNA of the CDR3: TGCGCCAGCAGCTCCTCGGACAGTCTTATTTCGGGCTACACCTTC.

There are many counts of this clonotype. V gene TRBV10-1 combines with J gene TRBJ2-5, with a tentative D call TRBD1 (6 bases). This CDR3 has 14 amino acids. CDR1 and CDR2 (germline): WNHNN, SYGVQD (reference sequence). The V end was cut by 2 bases, the J end by 3 bases, with 10 bases between. CDR3 DNA: TGCGCCAGCAGTGAGGGGGACACCGAAGAGACCCAGTACTTC. Its protein is CASSEGDTEETQYF.